This entry concerns a single T cell receptor beta chain. What antigen it recognizes has not been identified. The sample holds no much larger clone one base away, and base qualities are not on file. These data originate in a study of blood T cell repertoires in COVID-19 (TCRdb year 2020). As for the study more broadly: Samples covering the acute and convalescent phases of COVID-19 were provided by collaborators in the United States, Italy and Spain. The prospective study material was composed of cDNA or gDNA derived from T cells, B-cell-depleted T cells, or PBMCs. The dataset comprised deeply sampled blood TCRbeta repertoires from subjects exposed to, actively infected with, or recovered from COVID-19. The repertoires were released in a freely available public database meant as a resource for research on the immune response to SARS-CoV-2. The samples were drawn from the first 160 participants of the ongoing ImmuneRACE study and from 1,254 subjects provided by 6 global collaborators. Nearly every sample came with metadata listing a de-identified subject ID, COVID-19 status, age in years and sex. Where available, HLA class I and class II types were taken from metadata supplied by the sample provider and were not determined by assay-based typing.

Unmatched junction bases come to 4, with V trimmed by 5 bases and J by 1 base. CDR1 and CDR2, per the germline V gene (reference sequence), are MNHEY and SMNVEV. The CDR3 contains 15 residues, cysteine and phenylalanine counted. CDR3 DNA only is kept here, 45 bases in frame from base 1. Here is what the overall study found, with its caveats: The quantity of clinical and demographic metadata differed by source and by participant and was supplied without curation.

Enrolling through a virtual design, the prospective study's participants ranged in age from roughly 18 to 89 years and lived across 24 United States geographic areas. Cohort assignment in the prospective study relied on participant-reported clinical history from a screening survey and a study questionnaire. For ImmuneRACE Cohort 3, a participant was defined as recovered based on two consecutive negative NP/OP PCR tests, clearance by a healthcare professional, or resolution of symptoms. Each participant in the prospective study had whole blood, serum and a nasopharyngeal or oropharyngeal swab collected by mobile phlebotomists. Over a roughly 2-month period, participants in the prospective study had the option of providing additional blood draws and questionnaires. Before DNA extraction, blood samples from the prospective study were shipped at room temperature or frozen. TCRbeta CDR3 regions were amplified from genomic DNA by means of the immunoSEQ Assay, a bias-controlled multiplex PCR. In the source study's methods: The number of nucleated cells in each sample was estimated by amplification of reference gene primers within the assay. To quantify the absolute abundance of each unique TCRbeta CDR3 rearrangement, sequence reads were collapsed and filtered. For each sample, productive Simpson clonality was calculated as the square root of Simpson's diversity index across productive rearrangements. TCRdb took over this immuneACCESS table, retaining in-frame rearrangements with V and J assigned. Such tables are incomplete; in checked studies, under half of the missing clones stem from an unresolved V gene, and the remainder is unexplained. Clone size and the V and J calls come from that table; the DNA yielded D and trimming. The sample has hundreds of thousands of clones on record, roughly 90% of them singletons. The ten largest make up roughly 8.9% of the sample.

The sequenced material came from PBMCs or T cells enriched from blood (not recorded which). The receptor chain draws on TRBV27 and TRBJ1-5; 8 bases in between match TRBD1. This clonotype originated in a woman aged 40 to 49 who had recovered from COVID-19. The nucleotides are TGTGCCAGCAGTGCCCGGACAGGGAGCAATCAGCCCCAGCATTTT. This codes for CASSARTGSNQPQHF.